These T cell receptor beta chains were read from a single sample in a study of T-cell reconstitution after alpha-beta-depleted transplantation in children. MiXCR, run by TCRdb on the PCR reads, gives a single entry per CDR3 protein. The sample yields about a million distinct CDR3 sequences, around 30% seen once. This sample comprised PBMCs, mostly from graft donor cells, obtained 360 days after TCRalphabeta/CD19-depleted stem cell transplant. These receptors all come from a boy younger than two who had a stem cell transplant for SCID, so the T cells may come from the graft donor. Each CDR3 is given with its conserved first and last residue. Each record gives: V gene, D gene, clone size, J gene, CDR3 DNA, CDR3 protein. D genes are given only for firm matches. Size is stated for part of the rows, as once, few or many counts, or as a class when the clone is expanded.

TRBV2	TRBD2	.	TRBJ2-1	TGTGCCAGCAGTCGCACCTGGACTAGCGGGGCCAATGAGCAGTTCTTC	CASSRTWTSGANEQFF
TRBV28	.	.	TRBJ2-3	TGTGCCAGCATCCCCCGGATTTCCAGCACAGATACGCAGTATTTT	CASIPRISSTDTQYF
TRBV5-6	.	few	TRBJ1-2	TGTGCCAGCAGCTTGGAAACGGGCAGTCGTTATGGCTACACCTTC	CASSLETGSRYGYTF
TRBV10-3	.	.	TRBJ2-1	TGTGCCATCAGTGAGTCGATGGCAGTAAGTCAGTTCTTC	CAISESMAVSQFF
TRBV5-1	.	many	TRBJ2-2	TGCGCCAGCAGCTCGACAGGGAACACCGGGGAGCTGTTTTTT	CASSSTGNTGELFF
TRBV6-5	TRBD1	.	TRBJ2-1	TGTGCCAGCAGTTACTCGATCTCGGGGACAGGGGTCCTTGAGCAGTTCTTC	CASSYSISGTGVLEQFF
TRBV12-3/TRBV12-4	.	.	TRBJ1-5	TGTGCCAGCAGTTTAGGCCACAGCAATCAGCCCCAGCATTTT	CASSLGHSNQPQHF
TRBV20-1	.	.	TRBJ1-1	TGCAGTGCTAGAGATCAGAGCGGACAGCTGAACACTGAAGCTTTCTTT	CSARDQSGQLNTEAFF
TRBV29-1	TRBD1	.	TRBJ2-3	TGCAGCCCTATGACAGGGTCAGATACGCAGTATTTT	CSPMTGSDTQYF
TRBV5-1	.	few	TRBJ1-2	TGCGCCAGCAGCTTGGGGGCATCTGGCTACACCTTC	CASSLGASGYTF
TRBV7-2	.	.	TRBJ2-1	TGTGCCAGCAGACCCTTTTGGGGGGGGCCGGGCAATGAGCAGTTCTTC	CASRPFWGGPGNEQFF
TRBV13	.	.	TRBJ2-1	TGTGCCAGCAGTCGCGACCGACAGGAGCAGTTCTTC	CASSRDRQEQFF
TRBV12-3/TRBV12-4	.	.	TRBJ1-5	TGTGCCAGCAGTCCGACTACTGCATTCAGGGGACTCCAGCCCCAGCATTTT	CASSPTTAFRGLQPQHF
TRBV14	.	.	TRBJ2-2	TGTGCCAGCAGTAGGCAGGGCTGGAACACCGGGGAGCTGTTTTTT	CASSRQGWNTGELFF
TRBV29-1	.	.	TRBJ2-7	TGCAGCGTTGCAGGGTGGGTCAACGAGCAGTACTTC	CSVAGWVNEQYF
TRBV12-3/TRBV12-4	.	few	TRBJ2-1	TGTGCCAGCAGAACCCCGAGGACAGCAGAGAATGAGCAGTTCTTC	CASRTPRTAENEQFF
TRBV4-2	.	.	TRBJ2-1	TGTGCCAGCAGCCAAGGACTAGACAATGAGCAGTTCTTC	CASSQGLDNEQFF
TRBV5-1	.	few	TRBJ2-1	TGCGCCAGCGAAAAGGAGAGGGGGGGCCTTACTGAGCAGTTCTTC	CASEKERGGLTEQFF
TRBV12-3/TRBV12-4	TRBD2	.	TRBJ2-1	TGTGCCAGCAGTTCTCCGGGACTAGCGGATCGCCAGGGAGAGCAGTTCTTC	CASSSPGLADRQGEQFF
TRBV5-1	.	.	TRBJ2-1	TGCGCCAGCAGCTTGGCGCCAGCGAGCTCCTACAATGAGCAGTTCTTC	CASSLAPASSYNEQFF
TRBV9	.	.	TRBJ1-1	TGTGCCAGCAGCGTAGGGGACCTCAACACTGAAGCTTTCTTT	CASSVGDLNTEAFF
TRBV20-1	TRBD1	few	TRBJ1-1	TGCAGTGCTCTCCGGACAGGGAGGACTGAAGCTTTCTTT	CSALRTGRTEAFF
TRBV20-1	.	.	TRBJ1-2	TGCAGTGCCAGCGGGGCTAACTATGGCTACACCTTC	CSASGANYGYTF
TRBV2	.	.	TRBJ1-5	TGTGCCAGCAGCGGGTCCGGAGCTCAGCCCCAGCATTTT	CASSGSGAQPQHF
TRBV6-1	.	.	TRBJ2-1	TGTGCCAGCACCAACGCTGCCGGGACTTGGCACTACAATGAGCAGTTCTTC	CASTNAAGTWHYNEQFF
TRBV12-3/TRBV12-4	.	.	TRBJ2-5	TGTGCCAGCAGCCCCCCTTGGCCGGAAGAGACCCAGTACTTC	CASSPPWPEETQYF
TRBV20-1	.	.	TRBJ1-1	TGCAGTGCTGCCCTCAGGGCTAACACTGAAGCTTTCTTT	CSAALRANTEAFF
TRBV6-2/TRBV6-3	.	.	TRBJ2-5	TGTGCCAGCAGTCCCCGGGGCTTCAAGATCCAAGAGACCCAGTACTTC	CASSPRGFKIQETQYF
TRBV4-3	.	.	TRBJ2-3	TGCGCCAGCAGCCAAGCAGGTGACACAGATACGCAGTATTTT	CASSQAGDTDTQYF
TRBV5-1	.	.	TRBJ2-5	TGCGCCAGCAGCCCCTCGCAGGGGTTACAAGAGACCCAGTACTTC	CASSPSQGLQETQYF
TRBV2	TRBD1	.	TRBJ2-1	TGTGCCAGCACCCCTGGGGGACAGGCCCTGTACAATGAGCAGTTCTTC	CASTPGGQALYNEQFF
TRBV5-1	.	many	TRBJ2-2	TGCGCCAGCAGCTTGGACGGGCCCGGGGAGCTGTTTTTT	CASSLDGPGELFF
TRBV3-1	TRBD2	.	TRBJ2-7	TGTGCCAGCAGCCAACCGGGACTAAAGGAGTACGAGCAGTACTTC	CASSQPGLKEYEQYF
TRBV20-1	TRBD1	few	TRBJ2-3	TGCAGTGCTAGAGGGGACAGGGTTGATACGCAGTATTTT	CSARGDRVDTQYF
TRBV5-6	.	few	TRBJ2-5	TGTGCCAGCAGCTCCCCTCCGGGACAACCAAAGACCCAGTACTTC	CASSSPPGQPKTQYF
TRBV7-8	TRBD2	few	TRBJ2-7	TGTGCCAGCAGCTTAGGGTTCGGTCGGGCTAGCGGGGGAACCTACGAGCAGTACTTC	CASSLGFGRASGGTYEQYF
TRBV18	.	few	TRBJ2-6	TGTGCCAGCTCCCCGGTCCTCGGACAAGCAGCTGGGGCCAACGTCCTGACTTTC	CASSPVLGQAAGANVLTF